This T cell receptor beta chain was observed in a study of shared clonotypes between healthy human individuals. Notes on this clone: What it binds is unknown.

Using immunoSEQ multiplex PCR, the repertoire was profiled, and TCRdb retains in-frame clones only, with some absent. Among under 130,000 clones, approximately 70% were seen once, and the ten largest hold about 24%. CDR1 and CDR2 from the germline V gene are SGHTS and YDEGEE. The CDR3 covers 15 residues. Trimming cost V 4 bases and J 6 bases, with 20 bases left between them. Study results and limitations: Memory subsets generally showed lower estimated richness than naive subsets. Generation probabilities of non-shared clonotypes were lower (relative to those shared by all four donors). Although depth was large, rarefaction showed that sequencing of the sorted subsets was incomplete.

The V call is TRBV5-8, the J call TRBJ2-7; possibly TRBD2 for D (5 bases). This sequence originates from a woman aged 25 to 39 in good health. Specimen: memory CD8+ T cells sorted from blood. As to subset: CD45RO+ cells pooled with CCR7-negative TemRA cells. CDR3 residues: CASSLRWVRGSEQYF. CDR3 DNA: TGTGCCAGCAGCCTGCGGTGGGTACGAGGGAGCGAGCAGTACTTC.